Many counts were recorded for the clone carrying this TCR beta chain. Its matching antigen is unknown. V lost 2 bases to trimming and J lost 2 bases, with 10 bases between them. This CDR3 is built from 14 residues. Germline V gene data show CDR1 as MNHNY and CDR2 as SVGAGI (reference sequence). With constant-segment primers, 5'RACE yielded cDNA libraries of TCR alpha and TCR beta that carried sample barcodes and UMIs. TCRdb processed the 5' RACE reads anew with MiXCR; each CDR3 protein has one entry. The sample has 250,000 to 350,000 distinct CDR3 sequences; about 17% are singletons. The data are from a study of T-cell memory formation after mild COVID-19. Overall study findings and caveats: From day 15 to 85, contracting clones were balanced between CD4 and CD8, whereas later expanders leaned toward CD4+. Mainly CM and EM harbored the contracting CD4+ clones; mainly EMRA harbored the CD8+ ones. Confirmation was lacking for SARS-CoV-2 specificity of second-wave clones that peaked on day 37.

The V and J genes are TRBV6-6 and TRBJ2-7, with a weak D call TRBD2 (5 bases). This clonotype originated in a man aged 18-30 years who had mild COVID-19 (a few samples of this study predate the infection). Cell type and time point are not known. The sequenced sample was PBMCs or a T cell subset sorted from them (not recorded which). CDR3 sequence reads: CASSYTGSAYEQYF. In nucleotides, the CDR3 is TGTGCCAGCAGTTACACGGGGAGTGCCTACGAGCAGTACTTC.